The 32 T cell receptor beta chains presented below share a single source sample, sequenced in a study of blood T cell repertoires in COVID-19 (dated by TCRdb to 2019 to 2021). Receptor amplification or capture employed the immunoSEQ multiplex PCR assay. The source is immuneACCESS, and TCRdb retained only in-frame sequences with V and J called. Part of the clones is not carried over; for the studies checked, unresolved V genes explain less than half of this, and the remainder is unexplained. The sample records 200,000 to 300,000 clones, over 80% of which are singletons. Less than 1.6% of the sample is taken by the ten largest. Sequenced: peripheral blood. These receptors originate from a woman in her thirties or forties who had recovered from COVID-19.

This rearrangement joins TRBV6-5 to TRBJ1-2; tentative D call: TRBD1 (6 bases). The germline gives CDR1 MNHEY, CDR2 SVGAGI. Trimming left V 5 bases short and J 3 bases short, with 13 bases between. The CDR3 length is 14 residues. CDR3 in DNA: TGTGCCAGCAGTACCTTGACAGGTTACTATGGCTACACCTTC. Amino acids: CASSTLTGYYGYTF.

This chain joins TRBV6-5 and TRBJ1-1; a possible D gene is TRBD1 (6 bases). This CDR3 has 15 residues. The germline gives CDR1 MNHEY, CDR2 SVGAGI. Between the trimmed V and J ends, which lost 6 bases and 7 bases, there was a span of 21 bases. The DNA of the CDR3 is TGTGCCAGCAGACTACAGGGTGCTCGTAAGGGTGAAGCTTTCTTT. Translating it yields CASRLQGARKGEAFF.

This rearrangement joins TRBV5-1 to TRBJ2-2; a possible D gene is TRBD2 (6 bases). The germline V and J ends were trimmed by 1 base and 1 base, with 11 bases remaining between them. CDR1 is SGHRS and CDR2 is YFSETQ in the germline V gene. This CDR3 region has 16 residues. The CDR3 sequence: CASSLNWRGNTGELFF. For the CDR3, the DNA is TGCGCCAGCAGCTTGAACTGGCGGGGGAACACCGGGGAGCTGTTTTTT.

This sequence joins TRBV19 and TRBJ1-1; D may be TRBD1 (5 bases). This CDR3 has 15 amino acids. Trimming removed 6 bases at V and 1 base at J, with 15 bases between. Germline lookup yields CDR1 LNHDA and CDR2 SQIVND (reference sequence). The CDR3 DNA is TGTGCCAGTAGCGCTCAGGGATTTCGGAACACTGAAGCTTTCTTT. Translation gives CASSAQGFRNTEAFF.

This chain connects TRBV6-5 to TRBJ2-7, with 11 bases matching TRBD2. The CDR3 contains 14 residues. In germline, CDR1 is MNHEY, CDR2 SVGAGI. V lost 4 bases, J lost 9 bases, and 8 bases stayed unmatched. CDR3 DNA sequence: TGTGCCAGCAGTTTGGTAACTAGCGGGGGAAGGCAGTACTTC. Translation: CASSLVTSGGRQYF.

This clone was detected once. This sequence joins TRBV7-8 and TRBJ1-4, with 7 bases aligning to TRBD1. Germline trimming cut 0 bases from V and 6 bases from J; bases unmatched to any gene: 1. The CDR3 runs to 14 residues. Germline lookup yields CDR1 SGHVS and CDR2 FQNEAQ. The CDR3 sequence: CASSLAGGDEKLFF. The CDR3 DNA follows: TGTGCCAGCAGCTTAGCAGGGGGCGATGAAAAACTGTTTTTT.

The V gene is TRBV7-8, the J gene TRBJ2-1; 8 nucleotides agree with TRBD2. The length of the CDR3 is 17 residues. Trimming at V came to 6 bases and at J to 1 base, leaving 11 bases not matched to a gene. Germline V gene data show CDR1 as SGHVS and CDR2 as FQNEAQ. CDR3 sequence reads: CASSEGRGGGSYNEQFF. CDR3 coding DNA: TGTGCCAGCAGTGAAGGGCGGGGCGGGGGGTCCTACAATGAGCAGTTCTTC.

V gene TRBV5-1 combines with J gene TRBJ1-1, with D uncertain. Germline CDR1 reads SGHRS; CDR2 reads YFSETQ. The CDR3 sequence is 14 residues long. Trimming shortened V by 6 bases and J by 2 bases, and 14 bases separated the two germline ends. CDR3 DNA: TGCGCCAGCAAGGTCTTGGGAGCCAACACTGAAGCTTTCTTT. This encodes CASKVLGANTEAFF.

The CDR3 DNA follows: TGTGCCAGCAGTGAGGGTTTTAGCGGGGGAGAGACCCAGTACTTC. Protein sequence: CASSEGFSGGETQYF. This chain links TRBV6-1 with TRBJ2-5, with 9 bases identical to TRBD2. This CDR3 has 15 amino acids. The junction had 6 bases not matched to a gene; V was cut back by 3 bases and J by 4 bases. From germline, CDR1 is MNHNS and CDR2 SASEGT.

The rearrangement uses TRBV6-5 and TRBJ2-1; 10 nucleotides match TRBD1. After removal of 5 bases from V and 8 bases from J, the junction contained 3 bases not matched to a gene. This CDR3 spans 13 amino acids. Germline V gives CDR1 MNHEY, CDR2 SVGAGI. The CDR3 reads CASSLTGGYEQFF. CDR3 nucleotides: TGTGCCAGCAGTCTGACAGGGGGCTATGAGCAGTTCTTC.

The chain carries TRBV7-7 and TRBJ1-5; the D is unclear. The CDR3 covers 13 residues. Germline V CDR1 and CDR2: SSHAT, FNYEAQ (reference sequence). Trimming took 5 bases from V and 1 from J, leaving 6 bases between them. The CDR3 nucleotides are TGTGCCAGCAGCGCGGGGAGCAATCAGCCCCAGCATTTT. It is translated as CASSAGSNQPQHF.

CDR3 sequence reads: CAISEFRGGNEQFF. The CDR3 DNA is TGTGCCATCAGTGAGTTTAGGGGCGGCAATGAGCAGTTCTTC. This rearrangement joins TRBV10-3 to TRBJ2-1, with a tentative D call TRBD1 (5 bases). Germline V gene data show CDR1 as ENHRY and CDR2 as SYGVKD. This CDR3 spans 14 amino acids. V gave up 1 base and J gave up 6 bases, with 10 bases separating them.

The chain uses TRBV7-6 and TRBJ1-1; TRBD1 matches at 7 bases. Germline V gene sequence: CDR1 SGHVS, CDR2 FNYEAQ. CDR3 length: 16 residues. After removal of 5 bases from V and 1 base from J, the junction contained 10 bases not matched to a gene. The CDR3 here is CASSTQGQAPNTEAFF. In DNA form, the CDR3 reads TGTGCCAGCAGCACCCAAGGACAGGCTCCGAACACTGAAGCTTTCTTT.

The chain recombines TRBV6-5 with TRBJ2-2; perhaps TRBD1 as D (5 bases). Germline loops: CDR1 MNHEY, CDR2 SVGAGI. Trimming removed 0 bases from V and 6 bases from J, with 11 bases in between. CDR3 size: 15 residues. CDR3 protein: CASSYSLWGAGELFF. The CDR3, as DNA: TGTGCCAGCAGTTACTCGTTATGGGGCGCCGGGGAGCTGTTTTTT.

The J gene is TRBJ1-4, the V gene TRBV15, with 9 nucleotides matching TRBD1. This CDR3 is built from 16 residues. J was trimmed by 8 bases and V by 3 bases; bases with no gene match: 10. CDR1 and CDR2 from the germline V gene are LNHNV and YYDKDF (reference sequence). CDR3 bases: TGTGCCACCAGCAGGGAACCGACAGGGGGATGGGAAAAACTGTTTTTT. The encoded protein is CATSREPTGGWEKLFF.

The CDR3 sequence: CASIEYRSMNTEAFF. The CDR3, as DNA: TGTGCCAGCATAGAGTACAGGTCCATGAACACTGAAGCTTTCTTT. V gene TRBV2 combines with J gene TRBJ1-1, with a weak D call TRBD1 (5 bases). V gave up 7 bases and J gave up 0 bases, with 15 bases separating them. Looked up from germline, CDR1 is SNHLY and CDR2 is FYNNEI. This CDR3 contains 15 residues.

The chain uses TRBV5-6 and TRBJ1-3, with D uncertain. The CDR3 totals 16 residues. Germline V gene lookup returns CDR1 SGHDT and CDR2 YYEEEE. V lost 4 bases and J lost 0, with 14 bases in between. The CDR3 DNA follows: TGTGCCAGCAGCCCGCCGGGGAGAAGCTCTGGAAACACCATATATTTT. Amino acids: CASSPPGRSSGNTIYF.

The chain has TRBV7-3 and TRBJ2-3; TRBD2 matches 10 bases. This CDR3 contains 15 residues. Looked up from germline, CDR1 is SGHTA and CDR2 is FQGTGA. J gave up 2 bases and V 5 bases, and 4 bases lay outside the gene matches. CDR3 sequence: CASSLGTSVTDTQYF. CDR3 bases: TGTGCCAGCAGCCTCGGGACTAGCGTCACAGATACGCAGTATTTT.

V is TRBV20-1 and J is TRBJ1-2; 7 bases are a match to TRBD1. Unmatched junction bases numbered 2, after V lost 6 bases and J lost 4 bases. CDR3 size: 11 residues. Germline CDR1 and CDR2: DFQATT and SNEGSKA (reference sequence). CDR3 DNA sequence: TGCAGTGCCCCAGGGGGCTATGGCTACACCTTC. Amino acid sequence: CSAPGGYGYTF.

This clone was detected only once. The chain carries TRBV29-1 and TRBJ2-2, with D hard to call. There are 12 residues in the CDR3. CDR1 is SQVTM, CDR2 ANQGSEA, per germline. V was clipped by 6 bases and J by 4 bases, with 9 bases between them. CDR3 sequence reads: CSVRVSTGELFF. Written as DNA, the CDR3 is TGCAGCGTACGGGTTTCCACCGGGGAGCTGTTTTTT.

The chain uses TRBV4-3 and TRBJ1-2; no clear D. Per the germline V gene, CDR1 is LGHNA and CDR2 is YSLEER. The V end was cut by 0 bases, the J end by 4 bases, with 18 bases between. This CDR3 has 17 residues. The CDR3 DNA reads TGCGCCAGCAGCCAAGAACTCGGGGTGGACGGTATCTATGGCTACACCTTC. Amino acids: CASSQELGVDGIYGYTF.

As to this clone: At one end the junction does not follow the germline gene, possibly because of a read error. The chain links TRBV12-5 to TRBJ2-4; a possible D gene is TRBD2 (6 bases). The germline gives CDR1 LGHNT, CDR2 FRNRAP. CDR3 size: 11 residues. The CDR3 sequence is CATGGDRLAHF. In nucleotides, the CDR3 is TGTGCTACCGGAGGGGATCGACTGGCCCACTTC.

Worth noting for this clone: At one boundary the junction diverges from the germline segment, which might be a read error. The gene calls are TRBV12-3 or TRBV12-4 and TRBJ1-2, with D perhaps TRBD1 (5 bases). The CDR3 runs to 11 residues. The CDR3, as DNA: TGTGCCAGCAGTGGGGGGTTACAGGCCCTTTTC. It is translated as CASSGGLQALF.

This chain connects TRBV19 to TRBJ1-2; D gene ambiguous. The CDR3 has 11 residues. Between the trimmed V and J ends, which lost 10 bases and 9 bases, there was a span of 15 bases. Germline CDR1 LNHDA, CDR2 SQIVND (reference sequence). CDR3 protein: CATDGDWCYTF. In nucleotides, the CDR3 is TGTGCCACCGACGGGGATTGGTGCTACACCTTC.

The chain employs TRBV4-3 and TRBJ2-3; 8 bases match TRBD2. CDR1 is LGHNA and CDR2 is YSLEER in the germline V gene. V was clipped by 3 bases and J by 4 bases; unmatched bases: 9. CDR3 length equals 16 residues. This chain's CDR3 is CASSHAFGGGADTQYF. The CDR3 coding sequence is TGCGCCAGCAGCCATGCGTTCGGGGGGGGCGCAGATACGCAGTATTTT.

The chain recombines TRBV11-2 with TRBJ2-1; 7 bases are a match to TRBD2. The CDR3 covers 14 residues. Germline assignment: CDR1 SGHAT and CDR2 FQNNGV. The V and J ends lost 2 bases and 6 bases, in that order; junction bases with no gene match: 4. CDR3 sequence (DNA): TGTGCCAGCAGCTTACAGCGGGGAAGCAATGAGCAGTTCTTC. This translates into CASSLQRGSNEQFF.

V and J are TRBV5-1 and TRBJ2-3, with D uncertain. CDR3 length: 15 amino acids. Germline CDR1 SGHRS, CDR2 YFSETQ. The ends were cut back, 0 bases at V and 1 base at J, with 9 bases in the middle. In DNA, the CDR3 is TGCGCCAGCAGCTTGGCCGTGGCAGGCACAGATACGCAGTATTTT. It translates to CASSLAVAGTDTQYF.

This clone showed up just once. This chain joins TRBV2 and TRBJ1-5; 9 nucleotides match TRBD1. The J segment lost 5 bases and the V segment lost 4 bases, leaving 3 bases of the junction unmatched. Germline-derived CDR1 and CDR2 are SNHLY and FYNNEI. This CDR3 has 14 amino acids. CDR3 region: CASSVRTGDQPQHF. The DNA for the CDR3 is TGTGCCAGCAGTGTTCGGACAGGGGATCAGCCCCAGCATTTT.

The chain couples TRBV12-5 to TRBJ1-1; D gene uncertain. Germline-derived CDR1 and CDR2 are LGHNT and FRNRAP. Trimming stripped 3 bases from V and 0 bases from J, with 8 bases between. CDR3 length equals 14 residues. CDR3 loop: CASGFWEVNTEAFF. The CDR3, as DNA: TGTGCTAGTGGTTTTTGGGAGGTGAACACTGAAGCTTTCTTT.

V and J are TRBV6-5 and TRBJ2-7; no definite D call. This CDR3 comprises 12 residues. Germline V gene lookup returns CDR1 MNHEY and CDR2 SVGAGI. Trimming shortened V by 6 bases and J by 0 bases, and 6 bases separated the two germline ends. The CDR3 spells CASRADSYEQYF. CDR3 sequence (DNA): TGTGCCAGCAGGGCGGACTCCTACGAGCAGTACTTC.

J is TRBJ1-4 and V is TRBV9; a weak D match, TRBD1 (5 bases). Germline values: CDR1 SGDLS, CDR2 YYNGEE. This CDR3 is built from 14 residues. The V gene lost 3 bases and the J gene lost 8 bases, with 14 bases spanning the gap. For the CDR3, the DNA is TGTGCCAGCAGCGCGGACAAGGGTGGGGAAAAACTGTTTTTT. Its translation: CASSADKGGEKLFF.

This chain links TRBV7-2 with TRBJ2-3, with 7 positions matching TRBD1. CDR1 is SGHTA and CDR2 is FQGNSA in the germline V gene. V gave up 7 bases and J gave up 3 bases; unmatched junction bases: 4. The CDR3 totals 13 residues. This CDR3 reads CASTNRGTDTQYF. In DNA, the CDR3 is TGTGCCAGCACCAACAGGGGAACAGATACGCAGTATTTT.